Listed below are T cell receptor beta chains from one sample, sequenced in a study of STAT5B mutations in CD4+ large granular lymphocyte leukemia. Some clones are missing from TCRdb's copy, which holds only in-frame ones; the method was immunoSEQ multiplex PCR. The table has over 30,000 clones, nearly 90% seen once. Sequencing used CD4+ T cells from blood buffy coats. The receptors originated from a human donor in good health. The CDR3 runs from the conserved cysteine through the conserved F or W. D genes are given only for firm matches. The size of a clone is reported for some rows only, either as once, few or many, or as a class for expanded clones.

d_call clone_size j_call v_call cdr3_aa cdr3_nt
- once TRBJ2-1 TRBV9 CASSRTVSSYNEQFF TGTGCCAGCAGCCGGACTGTCAGCTCCTACAATGAGCAGTTCTTC
- - TRBJ2-5 TRBV5-5 CASSFSGEETQYF TGTGCCAGCAGCTTTTCTGGGGAAGAGACCCAGTACTTC
- - TRBJ2-1 TRBV28 CASSSPRGGRRVGNEQFF TGTGCCAGCAGTTCCCCTCGAGGAGGTAGAAGGGTAGGCAATGAGCAGTTCTTC
- - TRBJ2-5 TRBV5-6 CASSIVHQETQYF TGTGCCAGCAGCATCGTACACCAAGAGACCCAGTACTTC
- - TRBJ1-5 TRBV10-2 CASSSQGRQPQHF TGCGCCAGCAGTTCTCAGGGACGTCAGCCCCAGCATTTT
TRBD2 - TRBJ2-1 TRBV5-1 CASSLGLAGVGDEQFF TGCGCCAGCAGCTTGGGACTAGCGGGAGTGGGTGATGAGCAGTTCTTC
- - TRBJ2-7 TRBV28 CASSLSHAYEQYF TGTGCCAGCAGTTTATCCCATGCCTACGAGCAGTACTTC
- once TRBJ1-5 TRBV5-4 CASSLGPSSNQPQHF TGTGCCAGCAGCTTGGGGCCCAGCTCCAATCAGCCCCAGCATTTT
TRBD2 - TRBJ2-1 TRBV19 CASRGAGLATYNEQFF TGTGCCAGTAGGGGAGCGGGACTAGCGACATACAATGAGCAGTTCTTC
- - TRBJ2-3 TRBV29-1 CSAHSTDTQYF TGCAGCGCCCACAGCACAGATACGCAGTATTTT
TRBD1 - TRBJ2-7 TRBV5-1 CASSIQGHGTSEQYF TGCGCCAGCAGCATACAGGGGCACGGTACGAGCGAGCAGTACTTC
TRBD2 - TRBJ2-7 TRBV10-3 CAISDGLAREQYF TGTGCCATCAGTGACGGACTAGCTAGGGAGCAGTACTTC
- - TRBJ2-1 TRBV6-1 CASSEGDYNEQFF TGTGCCAGCAGTGAAGGGGATTACAATGAGCAGTTCTTC
- - TRBJ1-1 TRBV6-1 CASSAGEGGIVGTEAFF TGTGCCAGCAGTGCCGGGGAGGGGGGAATTGTCGGGACTGAAGCTTTCTTT
TRBD1 - TRBJ2-5 TRBV9 CASSVEGTGQETQYF TGTGCCAGCAGCGTCGAAGGGACAGGCCAAGAGACCCAGTACTTC
- - TRBJ1-1 TRBV9 CASSVEPNTEAFF TGTGCCAGCAGCGTAGAACCGAACACTGAAGCTTTCTTT
- - TRBJ1-2 TRBV9 CASSVGSGNYGYTF TGTGCCAGCAGCGTAGGTTCAGGGAACTATGGCTACACCTTC
- - TRBJ2-7 TRBV19 CASSKQGSYEQYF TGTGCCAGTAGCAAACAGGGCTCCTACGAGCAGTACTTC
TRBD1 once TRBJ2-6 TRBV10-2 CASKAPTGVAPGANVLTF TGCGCCAGCAAAGCCCCGACAGGGGTCGCCCCTGGGGCCAACGTCCTGACTTTC
- few TRBJ1-1 TRBV7-9 CASTFLANTEAFF TGTGCCAGCACCTTCTTGGCGAACACTGAAGCTTTCTTT
- - TRBJ2-3 TRBV7-2 CASSLGRATDTQYF TGTGCCAGCAGCTTAGGTCGCGCCACAGATACGCAGTATTTT
- few TRBJ1-5 TRBV15 CATSSSGHGNQPQHF TGTGCCACCAGCAGTAGCGGGCATGGCAATCAGCCCCAGCATTTT
TRBD1 - TRBJ2-1 TRBV27 CASSLYRDRGPDEQFF TGTGCCAGCAGTTTATATAGGGACAGGGGGCCGGATGAGCAGTTCTTC
- - TRBJ2-1 TRBV7-8 CASSLGGLDNEQFF TGTGCCAGCAGCTTAGGGGGCCTAGACAATGAGCAGTTCTTC
TRBD2 - TRBJ2-1 TRBV5-1 CASSMMGTSGYNEQFF TGCGCCAGCAGCATGATGGGGACTAGCGGATACAATGAGCAGTTCTTC
TRBD2 - TRBJ2-1 TRBV7-9 CASSLHPTSGSSNEQFF TGTGCCAGCAGCTTACACCCGACTAGCGGGAGCAGTAATGAGCAGTTCTTC
- - TRBJ2-2 TRBV28 CASSLRTIGELFF TGTGCCAGCAGCTTACGGACAATCGGGGAGCTGTTTTTT
- - TRBJ2-3 TRBV9 CASSVGVATGVTQYF TGTGCCAGCAGCGTAGGGGTAGCGACGGGGGTTACGCAGTATTTT
- - TRBJ2-1 TRBV11-3 CASSQDYRNEQFF TGTGCCAGCAGCCAGGACTACCGCAATGAGCAGTTCTTC
TRBD1 - TRBJ1-2 TRBV28 CASTLTGVYGYTF TGTGCCAGCACCTTGACAGGGGTCTATGGCTACACCTTC
TRBD1 - TRBJ1-4 TRBV19 CASRDRMATNEKLFF TGTGCCAGTAGGGACAGGATGGCAACTAATGAAAAACTGTTTTTT